This T cell receptor beta chain was found in a study of cytomegalovirus exposure and HLA in healthy donors (dated by TCRdb to between 2016 and 2019). Notes on the research overall: According to an earlier analysis of a few hundred of the donors, 150 million to 200 million T cells yielded 117 million unique TCR beta sequences and about 300 Gb of sequence data. Approximately 300 gigabases of sequencing data and approximately 92 million unique TCR sequences made up an early release that covered around 640 HLA-typed donors. Of the 300 to 400 genotyped donors, over 65% fell in the genetic ancestry cluster associated with self-reported Caucasian donors. The study aimed to test whether signatures of past pathogen exposure could be identified by cataloging public T cell receptors. The study profiled the T cell repertoires of under 850 subjects by immunosequencing and related them to cytomegalovirus serostatus. A separate validation cohort of 100 to 150 different subjects was used in addition to the roughly 700-subject first cohort. To predict cytomegalovirus infection status, the study combined high-throughput TCR immunosequencing, statistical association of individual TCRs with disease status, and machine learning. A later analysis re-examined previously published TCR beta repertoires from more than 650 donors and added high-resolution HLA genotyping to investigate patterns of TCR occurrence. In the later analysis, no new phenotypic data were used to find candidate immune exposures; instead, reliance was placed on TCR beta sequences and their occurrence across donors. To decide whether each TCR beta V gene segment behaved as functional or pseudogenic, an earlier analysis of some 540 of the donors relied on high-throughput TCR beta sequencing. Donor age, sex, ethnicity and CMV serostatus were compiled together with the repertoire data. In a later genetic analysis, genome-wide SNP genotypes for about 65% of the roughly 700 donors were used, and that subset was treated as a discovery cohort. Every repertoire in the discovery cohort had been generated on one and the same sequencing platform. HLA typing included class I and class II loci at four-digit resolution. The number of typed donors differed by locus: 629-630 for A, B, C, DRB1 and DQB1; 500 to 550 for DQA1; roughly 600 for DPA1; and roughly 450 for DPB1. Roughly five DR-DQ haplotypes were treated as single units for association and clustering because of strong linkage in the cohort. Among almost 400 genotyped donors of the cohort, an average of roughly 240,000 unique TCR beta nucleotide sequences were sequenced per donor, roughly 20% of them non-productive.

General conclusions and limits of the study: In a later analysis, the rate of TCR association differed among HLA loci, with DRB1 alleles having the most associated TCRs and HLA-C alleles having the fewest. A further reported finding was that TCR beta sequences accurately predicted the HLA-A and HLA-B alleles for most subjects in the first cohort. The sequencing pipeline was judged likely to have produced a cluster of highly shared sequence variants as a technical artifact. In vitro tests confirmed that a few of the cytomegalovirus-associated TCR beta chains recognize cytomegalovirus antigens. The classifier was reported to diagnose cytomegalovirus status with high specificity and sensitivity in both the original and validation cohorts. At a false discovery rate of 0.05, a later analysis linked fewer than 20,000 TCR beta sequences to specific HLA alleles. Only TCR beta chains were sequenced in this cohort, and the absence of alpha or paired-chain data limited detectable features. In a later genetic analysis, fewer N-insertions in productive TCRs were reported among donors in an Asian-associated ancestry cluster than the roughly 700-donor mean. In a later analysis, HLA-associated TCR beta chains showed more clonal expansion and lower generation probabilities than non-associated chains that were equally common. In the study, 164 TCR beta chains were listed as associated with cytomegalovirus. V-gene and J-gene trimming of TCR beta chains was associated with a missense DCLRE1C variant in a later genetic analysis, and the association was replicated in an independent cohort. Roughly uniform sequencing depth across donors was assumed in presence/absence analyses, although this assumption may not hold. Because HLA typing was unavailable for some donors at each locus, only the typed subset was used in association tests. Immune exposure information for the cohort was limited to CMV serostatus. Because the 87-base-pair reads could not distinguish some IMGT-functional V segments, including TRBV6-2 and TRBV6-3, those segments were excluded. An earlier analysis of roughly 570 of the donors showed that most TCR beta V segments appeared in productive rearrangements either about 87% or about 30% of the time, which broadly matched IMGT annotations. When HLA alleles, especially DR and DQ, strongly co-occurred, attributing TCR associations to individual alleles was difficult. A later analysis reported that several top co-occurrence clusters appeared linked to parvovirus B19, influenza, CMV and Epstein-Barr virus. Across donors, most TCR sequences were observed very rarely, whereas some public TCRs were present in many individuals. Linkage disequilibrium might explain the correlated functional status among segregating V segments, but an unknown experimental factor could not be excluded. Some 16 rarely observed V segments, including chromosome 9 orphons, were excluded from the earlier analysis of several hundred of the donors because counts were too low. The authors suggested that the approach could potentially be generalized to other disease states and immunological phenotypes. Most CMV-associated TCR beta chains appeared to be HLA-restricted in a later analysis, and the HLA associations seemed to be driven largely by CMV exposure.

Library generation was performed with the immunoSEQ multiplex PCR assay. For the multiplex PCR, a mixture combining 60 forward primers for TCR Vbeta segments and 13 reverse primers for TCR Jbeta segments was used. Amplification of the CDR3 region of rearranged TCR beta genes was performed with a multiplex PCR assay on genomic DNA. The amplified TCR beta libraries were sequenced on the Illumina HiSeq System as 87-base-pair reads. In the original analysis: A later analysis counted approximately 84 million unique TCR beta chains across the approximately 700 repertoires, and 9 million to 14 million of these chains were shared by at least two donors. Raw reads were error-corrected and collapsed into unique sequences by a nearest-neighbor algorithm in which closely related sequences were merged to remove PCR and sequencing errors. To assign V, D and J gene segments, CDR3 sequences were aligned to IMGT reference sequences. Each retained sequence needed at least a six-nucleotide match to both a V gene segment and a J gene segment. A rearrangement counted as productive if the CDR3 had no stop codons and remained in frame with V and J, and every other rearrangement counted as non-productive. CDR3 was defined according to IMGT convention as the region running from the second conserved V-encoded cysteine to the conserved J-encoded phenylalanine. The earlier analysis of some 580 of the donors excluded any sequence lacking an unambiguous match to a single V gene segment. An earlier analysis of 587 of the donors called V segments functional above 56.7% productive rearrangements and segregating when the between-donor standard deviation exceeded 5%. To diagnose cytomegalovirus status from the catalog of TCR beta chain sequences, a statistical classification framework was built. In a later analysis, TCR nucleotide sequences were compared against IMGT/GENE-DB human TR gene sequences so that V and J genes could be assigned. Using the TCRdist pipeline, a later analysis assigned CDR3 sequences along with most-parsimonious VDJ recombination scenarios. In a later analysis, each TCR beta chain was defined by its CDR3 amino acid sequence together with its V-gene family, and reads without a unique V-gene family were excluded. In a later analysis, 450 to 600 highly shared, low-generation-probability nucleotide sequences were removed to address suspected cross-contamination and a sequencing artifact. For each public chain, a later analysis derived a clonal expansion index from normalized ranks of inferred template counts within each repertoire. Generation probabilities in a later analysis came from a VDJ recombination model fitted to out-of-frame rearrangements, and those results were checked against IGoR. Hypergeometric tests were used in a later analysis to score TCR-TCR, TCR-HLA and TCR-CMV co-occurrence, with a repertoire-size bias correction applied to the TCR pairs. To estimate false discovery rates, a later analysis permuted the HLA or CMV assignments 20 times. In a later analysis, co-occurring TCRs were grouped using DBSCAN, with TCRdist sequence similarity added in when clustering inside HLA-allele-positive subsets. Co-occurrence clustering excluded repertoires with fewer than 30,000 or more than 120,000 public chains, plus five with anomalous nucleotide sharing. TCRdb holds this immuneACCESS table with in-frame rearrangements only. Some clones are missing; in checked studies, unresolved V genes explain under half, and the rest has no known cause. The DNA was the basis for D and trimming; V, J and clone size are from that table. Within this sample are 170,000 or so clones, with approximately 84% of them counted one time only. The ten largest clones represent roughly 6.2% of the sample.

The cohort consisted of approximately 670 healthy bone marrow donors. At the time of sampling, all cohort members were nominally healthy, though unrecorded immune exposures were likely present. The donor tested CMV seropositive, placing the donor among the roughly 300 seropositive members of the cohort. Every donor gave a peripheral blood sample, and the peripheral blood mononuclear cells from that sample were used for TCR beta sequencing. Genomic DNA was extracted from the blood cell samples with the Qiagen DNeasy Blood Extraction Kit. A word on this clone: Its antigen is still unknown. Within one base of it there is no much larger clone, and no base qualities were kept.

Trimming removed 5 bases from V and 5 bases from J; the gene matches leave 5 bases unexplained. CDR1 and CDR2 are read off the germline V gene as SGHRS and YFSETQ. The CDR3 spans 14 residues, from the cysteine through the phenylalanine. Left in the record is the CDR3 DNA by itself, 42 bases read in frame from the first base. The sequenced material came from PBMCs. The clonotype comes from a male donor in good health and CMV-seropositive. Recombination joined TRBV5-1 with TRBJ2-1; 9 bases in between match TRBD1. The base sequence is TGCGCCAGCAGGGTACAGGGGGCCGACAATGAGCAGTTCTTC. The resulting protein is CASRVQGADNEQFF.